This T cell receptor (beta chain) appears in the sequencing data of a study of T cells after posttransplantation cyclophosphamide. The CDR3 is 13 residues long. In germline, CDR1 is SQVTM, CDR2 ANQGSEA. The junction had 3 bases not matched to a gene; V was cut back by 2 bases and J by 4 bases. Busulfan-fludarabine conditioning, marrow transplant, and cyclophosphamide on days +3 and +4 were administered. This clone was seen repeatedly, ten times or more. Sequencing used immunoSEQ multiplex PCR; TCRdb keeps in-frame clones, though not all of them. Recorded here are roughly 15,000 clones, none singletons.

The sample in question was PBMCs, obtained about 1,200 days after allogeneic stem cell transplant with posttransplant cyclophosphamide. This TCR was recovered from a female patient aged 35 to 55 who received an allogeneic stem cell transplant from a related donor, was CMV-positive, and had no GVHD. Part of the T cell pool may stem from the graft donor. J is TRBJ1-1 and V is TRBV29-1, with TRBD1 matching over 8 bases. The CDR3 DNA reads TGCAGCGTTGAACCTACAGGGGGCACTGAAGCTTTCTTT. This translates into CSVEPTGGTEAFF.